This T cell receptor (beta chain) was profiled in a study of cytomegalovirus exposure and HLA in healthy donors. Study overall: About 80 million unique TCRs from HLA-typed donors were held in an early data release.

About this clone itself: Antigen specificity is unknown.

Findings of the study overall: Per a later analysis, HLA-associated TCR beta chains showed more clonal expansion than other, equally common TCR beta chains. Using a false discovery rate of 0.05, a later analysis showed that 16,000 or so TCR beta sequences were associated with HLA alleles.

Vbeta (60) and Jbeta (13) primers were used in the PCR. Sequencing used immunoSEQ multiplex PCR; TCRdb keeps in-frame clones, though not all of them. This table holds more than 120,000 clones, 75% to 85% found once. Sequenced input: PBMCs. The source is a woman aged 35 to 49 in good health and CMV-seropositive.

The CDR3 coding sequence is TGTGCCAGCAGTCGGACACTCCTTTCCTACGATTGGTACTTC. It is translated as CASSRTLLSYDWYF. This chain connects TRBV6-1 to TRBJ2-7; possibly TRBD1 for D (5 bases). This CDR3 is built from 14 residues. V was cut by 5 bases and J by 12 bases, with 23 bases left in between. Per germline, CDR1 MNHNS and CDR2 SASEGT.